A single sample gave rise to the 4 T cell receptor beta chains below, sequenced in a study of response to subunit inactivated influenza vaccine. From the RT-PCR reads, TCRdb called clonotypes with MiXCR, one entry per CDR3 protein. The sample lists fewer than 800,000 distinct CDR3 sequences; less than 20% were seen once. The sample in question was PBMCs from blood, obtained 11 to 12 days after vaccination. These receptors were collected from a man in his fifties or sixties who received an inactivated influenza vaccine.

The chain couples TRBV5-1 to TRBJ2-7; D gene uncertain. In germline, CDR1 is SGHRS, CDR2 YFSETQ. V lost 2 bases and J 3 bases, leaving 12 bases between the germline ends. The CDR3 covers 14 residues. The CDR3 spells CASSFLGELYEQYF. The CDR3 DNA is TGCGCCAGCAGCTTTTTGGGTGAGCTCTACGAGCAGTACTTC.

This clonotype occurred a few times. This CDR3 is CASSGGTVYEQYF. In nucleotides, the CDR3 is TGCGCCAGCAGCGGGGGGACAGTTTACGAGCAGTACTTC. V and J are TRBV5-1 and TRBJ2-7, with a weak D call TRBD1 (7 bases). Deletions cut 4 bases from V and 4 bases from J, with 12 bases between. This CDR3 comprises 13 residues. Germline CDR1 is SGHRS and CDR2 is YFSETQ.

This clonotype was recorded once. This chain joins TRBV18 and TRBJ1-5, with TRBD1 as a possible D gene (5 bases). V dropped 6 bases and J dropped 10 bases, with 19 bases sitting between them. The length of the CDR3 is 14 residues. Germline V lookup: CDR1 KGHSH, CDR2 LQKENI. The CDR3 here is CASSPGTANLPQHF. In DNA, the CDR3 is TGTGCCAGCTCGCCCGGGACGGCAAATTTACCCCAGCATTTT.

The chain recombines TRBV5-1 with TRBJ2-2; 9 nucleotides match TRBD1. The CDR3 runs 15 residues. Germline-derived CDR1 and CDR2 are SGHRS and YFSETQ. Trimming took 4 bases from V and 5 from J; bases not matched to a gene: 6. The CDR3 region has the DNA TGCGCCAGCAGCATATCGGACAGGGGAACCGGGGAGCTGTTTTTT. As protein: CASSISDRGTGELFF.